The clone carrying this T cell receptor (beta chain) was observed many times. Its specificity is not known. Germline V gene data show CDR1 as SGHTA and CDR2 as FQGTGA. Trimming removed 0 bases at V and 5 bases at J, with 15 bases between. CDR3 length: 16 residues. The data stem from a study of spatial heterogeneity in lung cancer. For the study at large: More than eight raw reads, on average, carried each unique TCR and UMI combination. General observations from the study: Ubiquitous expanded tumor TCRs surfaced in blood more at resection than they did at follow-up.

Each TCR cDNA molecule bore a unique molecular identifier. TCRdb processed the 5' RACE reads anew with MiXCR; each CDR3 protein has one entry. The sample lists 25,000 or so distinct CDR3 sequences; around 3.2% were seen once. Indicated time point: sample taken at primary tumor resection. Whole RNA, isolated from tumor, nontumor lung or frozen PBMC, was sequenced without prior sorting. The cohort: 70 to 85 early-stage, untreated non-small cell lung cancer patients. The sequence came from a female donor with early-stage non-small cell lung cancer. V gene TRBV7-3 combines with J gene TRBJ2-3; D may be TRBD2 (5 bases). The sample consisted of PBMCs, taken at surgery. The CDR3 loop is CASSLTPPTSVDTQYF. CDR3 in DNA: TGTGCCAGCAGCTTAACGCCGCCAACTAGTGTAGATACGCAGTATTTT.